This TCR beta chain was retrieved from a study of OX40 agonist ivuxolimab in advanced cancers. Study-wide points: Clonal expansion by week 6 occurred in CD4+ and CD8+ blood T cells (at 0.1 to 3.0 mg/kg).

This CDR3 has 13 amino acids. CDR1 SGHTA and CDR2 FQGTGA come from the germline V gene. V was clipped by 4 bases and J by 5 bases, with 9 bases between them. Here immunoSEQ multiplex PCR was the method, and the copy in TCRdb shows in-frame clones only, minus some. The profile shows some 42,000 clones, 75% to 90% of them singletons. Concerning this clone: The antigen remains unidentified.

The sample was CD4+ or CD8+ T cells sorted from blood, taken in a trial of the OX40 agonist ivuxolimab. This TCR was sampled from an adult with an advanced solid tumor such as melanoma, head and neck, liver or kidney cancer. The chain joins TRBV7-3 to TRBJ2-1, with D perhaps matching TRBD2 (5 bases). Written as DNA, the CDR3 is TGTGCCAGCAGCTCACCGGGGAACAATGAGCAGTTCTTC. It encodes CASSSPGNNEQFF.